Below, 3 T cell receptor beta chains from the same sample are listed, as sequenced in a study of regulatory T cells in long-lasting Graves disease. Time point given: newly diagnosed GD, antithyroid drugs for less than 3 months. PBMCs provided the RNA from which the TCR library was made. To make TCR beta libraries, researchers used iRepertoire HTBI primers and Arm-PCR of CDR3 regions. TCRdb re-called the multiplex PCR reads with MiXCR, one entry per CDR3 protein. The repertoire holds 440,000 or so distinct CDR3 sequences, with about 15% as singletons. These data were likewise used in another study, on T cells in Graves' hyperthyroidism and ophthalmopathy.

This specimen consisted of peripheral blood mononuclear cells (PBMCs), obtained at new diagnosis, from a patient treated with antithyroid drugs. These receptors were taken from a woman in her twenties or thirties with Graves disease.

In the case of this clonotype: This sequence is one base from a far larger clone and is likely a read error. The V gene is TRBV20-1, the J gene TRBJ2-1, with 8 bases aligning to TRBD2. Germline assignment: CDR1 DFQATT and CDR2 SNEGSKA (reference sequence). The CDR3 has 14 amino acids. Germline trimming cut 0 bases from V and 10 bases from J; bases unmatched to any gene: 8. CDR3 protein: CSARDPGLDYEQFF. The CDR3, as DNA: TGCAGTGCTAGAGATCCGGGACTAGACTACGAGCAGTTCTTC.

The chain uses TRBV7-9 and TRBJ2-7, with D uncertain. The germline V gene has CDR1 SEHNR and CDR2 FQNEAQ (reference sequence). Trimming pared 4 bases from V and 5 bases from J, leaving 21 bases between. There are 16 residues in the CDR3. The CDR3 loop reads CASSSAALPPRDEQYF. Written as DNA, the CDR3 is TGTGCCAGCAGCTCGGCCGCATTACCTCCCCGGGACGAGCAGTACTTC.

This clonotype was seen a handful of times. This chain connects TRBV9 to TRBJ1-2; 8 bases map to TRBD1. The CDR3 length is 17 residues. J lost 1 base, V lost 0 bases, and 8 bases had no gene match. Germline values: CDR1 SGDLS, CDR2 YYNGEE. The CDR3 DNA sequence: TGTGCCAGCAGCGTAGGTCCAGGGGGCCTATTTAACTATGGCTACACCTTC. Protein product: CASSVGPGGLFNYGYTF.